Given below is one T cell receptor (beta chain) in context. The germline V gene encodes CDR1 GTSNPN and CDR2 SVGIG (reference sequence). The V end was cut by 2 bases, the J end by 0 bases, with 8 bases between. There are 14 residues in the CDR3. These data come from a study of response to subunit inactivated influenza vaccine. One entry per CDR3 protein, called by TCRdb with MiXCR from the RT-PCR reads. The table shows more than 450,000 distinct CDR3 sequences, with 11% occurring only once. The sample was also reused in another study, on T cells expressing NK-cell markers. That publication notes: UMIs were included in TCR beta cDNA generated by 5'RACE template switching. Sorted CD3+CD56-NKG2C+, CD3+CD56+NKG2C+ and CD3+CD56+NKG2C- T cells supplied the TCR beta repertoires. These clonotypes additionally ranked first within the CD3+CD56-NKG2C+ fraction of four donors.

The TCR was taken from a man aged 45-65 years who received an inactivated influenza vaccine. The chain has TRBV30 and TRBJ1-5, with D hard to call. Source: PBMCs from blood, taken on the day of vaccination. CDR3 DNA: TGTGCCTGGAGTTACAAGGGTAGCAATCAGCCCCAGCATTTT. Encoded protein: CAWSYKGSNQPQHF.